Listed here are 7 T cell receptor beta chains from one sample, sequenced in a study of CD8 T cells in Susac syndrome. RNA was extracted with the RNeasy kit, and a quantity of about 0.45 to 1 ug was reverse transcribed using random hexamers. TCRdb re-called the immunoSEQ multiplex PCR reads with MiXCR, one entry per CDR3 protein. The sample lists some 120,000 distinct CDR3 sequences, over 90% occurring once. Sequenced input: CD8+ T cells from PBMCs. These receptors were taken from a human donor with multiple sclerosis.

This chain uses TRBV2 with TRBJ2-3, with D possibly being TRBD2 (5 bases). The V and J ends lost 2 bases and 1 base respectively, with 10 bases between them. The CDR3 has 15 amino acids. The V gene's germline CDR1 is SNHLY and CDR2 FYNNEI. The DNA of the CDR3 is TGTGCCAGCAGTGAATTTCTGCGGGGCACAGATACGCAGTATTTT. Amino acid sequence: CASSEFLRGTDTQYF. Full variable domain (outside the CDR3, taken from reference TRBV2 and TRBJ2-3): EPEVTQTPSHQVTQMGQEVILRCVPISNHLYFYWYRQILGQKVEFLVSFYNNEISEKSEIFDDQFSVERPDGSNFTLKIRSTKLEDSAMYFCASSEFLRGTDTQYFGPGTRLTVL.

This chain uses TRBV4-1 with TRBJ2-3, with 16 bases matching TRBD2. The CDR3 length is 19 residues. The V segment lost 0 bases and the J segment 6 bases; nucleotides outside the gene matches: 9. The germline V gene encodes CDR1 MGHRA and CDR2 YSYEKL. Here the CDR3 reads CASSQDGGTSGGATDTQYF. CDR3 sequence (DNA): TGCGCCAGCAGCCAAGATGGGGGGACTAGCGGGGGGGCAACCGATACGCAGTATTTT.

V usage is TRBV4-1 and J usage is TRBJ1-5; D is undetermined. The germline gives CDR1 MGHRA, CDR2 YSYEKL. Trimming cost V 1 base and J 7 bases, with 11 bases left between them. The length of the CDR3 is 14 residues. Written as DNA, the CDR3 is TGCGCCAGCAGCCAAGTGAGCCGGGTACAGCCCCAGCATTTT. Amino acids: CASSQVSRVQPQHF.

The sample holds a few counts of this clonotype. V is TRBV6-5 and J is TRBJ1-2; TRBD1 matches 8 bases. The germline CDR1 and CDR2 sequences are MNHEY and SVGAGI. This CDR3 contains 13 residues. The J segment lost 6 bases and the V segment lost 5 bases, leaving 5 bases of the junction unmatched. The CDR3 nucleotides read TGTGCCAGCAGTCCCGGGACAGGACATGGCTACACCTTC. This codes for CASSPGTGHGYTF.

The chain links TRBV4-1 to TRBJ2-1; 9 bases align to TRBD2. The CDR3 spans 16 residues. The V gene end was trimmed by 4 bases and the J gene end by 5 bases; junction bases not matched to a gene: 9. Germline values: CDR1 MGHRA, CDR2 YSYEKL. The CDR3 sequence: CASSPPLAGSNNEQFF. Written as DNA, the CDR3 is TGCGCCAGCAGCCCCCCCCTAGCGGGAAGCAACAATGAGCAGTTCTTC.

The chain combines TRBV7-3 with TRBJ2-5; 10 nucleotides align to TRBD1. CDR1 SGHTA and CDR2 FQGTGA come from the germline V gene. CDR3 size: 15 residues. J was trimmed by 5 bases and V by 4 bases; bases with no gene match: 7. The CDR3 here is CASSSTGTGAETQYF. The CDR3 DNA reads TGTGCCAGCAGCTCCACCGGGACAGGGGCTGAGACCCAGTACTTC.

The V and J genes are TRBV24-1 and TRBJ2-1, with 11 bases aligning to TRBD2. Germline CDR1 reads KGHDR; CDR2 reads SFDVKD. V was pared by 4 bases and J by 2 bases, with 6 bases of the junction left unmatched. This CDR3 spans 17 amino acids. The CDR3 nucleotides are TGTGCCACCAGTGAGCCCATTAGCGGGGGGGCCTACAATGAGCAGTTCTTC. The encoded protein is CATSEPISGGAYNEQFF.